This T cell receptor beta chain was retrieved from a study of cytotoxic CD8 clonotypes in ibrutinib-treated CLL (dated by TCRdb to the early 2020s). Notes on the research overall: The cohort had about a dozen relapsed/refractory and around 15 treatment-naive patients; some 17 were IGHV unmutated. Samples at response were collected after a median of roughly twelve months of treatment, with a range of roughly 6 to 36 months. On average, each sample yielded 270,000 or so productive templates and tens of thousands of productive rearrangements. Cryopreserved peripheral blood mononuclear cells were collected before treatment, at response, and at either disease progression or sustained remission. Responses were partial in 24 patients and complete in 2; after median 68 months follow-up, roughly 14 stayed in remission and about twelve progressed. Every remission and progressive disease sample was obtained while ibrutinib was still being received by the patients. Of the roughly 79 people in the trial, about two dozen had longitudinal samples available. What the work shows at the level of the full study, not this receptor alone: Lymph node repertoires were not examined, and the timing of sampling was not matched between patients in sustained remission and those whose disease progressed. Baseline clonality exceeded that of age-matched healthy donors and correlated strongly with circulating CD8+ T-cell counts. Clonality rose at ibrutinib response, remained stable during sustained remission, and dropped back toward baseline at progression. Public clonotypes were rare and either contracted or stayed stable during treatment, and the rise in clonality at ibrutinib response reflected the expansion of private clonotypes.

The goal of deep resolution MiSeq sequencing was a depth between 1 in 1 million and 1 in 200,000 T cells, and coverage averaged 10x per clonotype. TCR beta libraries were generated with the immunoSEQ hsTCRB Kit. The study's processing was this. ImmunoSEQ Data Assistant and ImmunoSEQ Analyzer were used for data analysis, and V, D and J genes were assigned according to IMGT definitions. Clonality, which ranges from 0 to 1, was calculated as one minus the normalized Shannon entropy of productive rearrangement frequencies. Public clonotype analysis was restricted to overrepresented clonotypes comprising at least 0.05% of each patient's repertoire. Some 12 age-matched healthy donor repertoires from immuneACCESS served as clonality controls. TCRdb obtained this table from immuneACCESS and retained in-frame rearrangements with V and J assigned. These tables miss some clones; where compared with another copy, unresolved V genes account for less than half of the shortfall, and the remainder is unexplained. That table furnishes V, J and clone size, whereas the DNA furnished D and trimming. The sample profile shows 150,000 or so clones; 75% to 85% of them were found once. Jointly, the top ten make up less than 9% of the sample.

For TCR beta library preparation, approximately 1.8 micrograms of genomic DNA was extracted from cryopreserved PBMCs. Longitudinal blood samples from CLL patients on ibrutinib monotherapy were analyzed using high-throughput TCR beta sequencing. Patients were enrolled in a phase 2 open-label single-center ibrutinib monotherapy trial. CDR1 and CDR2, looked up from the germline V gene, are MGHRA and YSYEKL. The germline V and J ends show losses of 1 base and 7 bases respectively, and no gene match explains 14 bases of the junction. The CDR3 runs 17 amino acids, cysteine and phenylalanine included. The kept DNA is CDR3 alone, 51 bases in frame from the first base. Worth noting for this clone: Its antigen target is currently unknown. Base qualities were left out, and no much larger clone turns up one base away.

This TCR was recovered from a human donor with chronic lymphocytic leukemia. The sequencing here drew on PBMCs, taken after 36 months of ibrutinib treatment. The chain was built from TRBV4-1 and TRBJ2-7, with 9 central nucleotides matching TRBD2. The encoded CDR3 is CASSQGMGLAEYGEQYF. The DNA is TGCGCCAGCAGCCAAGGGATGGGACTAGCTGAGTACGGGGAGCAGTACTTC.